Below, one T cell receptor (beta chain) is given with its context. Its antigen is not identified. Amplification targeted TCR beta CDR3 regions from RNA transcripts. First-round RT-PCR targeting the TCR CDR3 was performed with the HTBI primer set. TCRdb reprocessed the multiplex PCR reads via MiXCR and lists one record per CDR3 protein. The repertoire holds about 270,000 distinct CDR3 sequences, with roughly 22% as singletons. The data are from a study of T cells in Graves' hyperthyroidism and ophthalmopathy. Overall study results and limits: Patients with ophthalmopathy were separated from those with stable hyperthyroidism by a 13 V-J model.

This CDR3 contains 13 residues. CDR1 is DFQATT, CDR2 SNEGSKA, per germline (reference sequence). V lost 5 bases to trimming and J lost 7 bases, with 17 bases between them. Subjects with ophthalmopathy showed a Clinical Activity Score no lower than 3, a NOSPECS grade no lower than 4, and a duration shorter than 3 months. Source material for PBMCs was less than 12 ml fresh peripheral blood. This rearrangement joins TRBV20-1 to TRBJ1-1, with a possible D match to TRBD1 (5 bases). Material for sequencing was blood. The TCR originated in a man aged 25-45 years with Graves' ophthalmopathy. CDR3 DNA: TGCAGTGCTCTTCCTTTGGGGGTTAATGAAGCTTTCTTT. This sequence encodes CSALPLGVNEAFF.